The entry below describes one TCR beta chain. The repertoire was sequenced with immunoSEQ multiplex PCR; TCRdb's copy has only in-frame clones and lacks some. This sample has roughly 220,000 clones, with 75% to 85% found just once. Germline V gene sequence: CDR1 LNHDA, CDR2 SQIVND (reference sequence). The ends lost 3 bases at V and 7 bases at J; junction bases unmatched: 7. This CDR3 contains 16 residues. These data belong to a study of blood T cell repertoires in COVID-19. Participants were aged roughly 18 to 89 years from around 25 US areas. The study assigned cohorts using participant-reported clinical history.

Sequencing was carried out using PBMCs or T cells enriched from blood (not recorded which). V gene TRBV19 combines with J gene TRBJ1-5, with TRBD1 matching 12 bases. This sequence was found in a man in his thirties or forties with acute COVID-19. In DNA form, the CDR3 reads TGTGCCAGTAGTATCCTGGGGACAGGGGGCGGCCAGCCCCAGCATTTT. As protein: CASSILGTGGGQPQHF.